The 29 T cell receptor beta chains presented below share a single source sample, sequenced in a study of shared clonotypes between healthy human individuals (dated by TCRdb to about 2020). The library was made by the immunoSEQ multiplex PCR assay. TCRdb carries this immuneACCESS record with in-frame sequences only. Its versions omit some clonotypes, under half of them owing to an unresolved V gene in the studies checked, with the rest unexplained. The sample data list roughly 700,000 clones, and roughly 91% of these were observed just once. The top ten clones comprise 30% to 40% of the sample. What was sequenced was memory CD8+ T cells from PBMCs. Per the publication, the cell subset or site label means: CD45RO+ cells pooled with CCR7-negative TemRA cells. The source is a man younger than 35 in good health. Some clones in this sample may be carry-over from other donors' samples.

The chain links TRBV27 to TRBJ2-7, with unresolved D. The CDR3 consists of 13 residues. Germline V lookup: CDR1 MNHEY, CDR2 SMNVEV (reference sequence). Trimming pared 7 bases from V and 3 bases from J, leaving 13 bases between. The CDR3 DNA reads as TGTGCCAGCAATCAGCGTCTTGACTACGAGCAGTACTTC. Its translation is CASNQRLDYEQYF.

V and J are TRBV18 and TRBJ1-1; D might be TRBD1 (5 bases). From germline, CDR1 is KGHSH and CDR2 LQKENI. The CDR3 totals 15 residues. With 2 bases removed from V and 0 bases from J, the gap between germline ends came to 10 bases. The CDR3 region has the DNA TGTGCCAGCTCACCATCGGGGGAGGTGAACACTGAAGCTTTCTTT. The encoded protein is CASSPSGEVNTEAFF.

This rearrangement joins TRBV6-5 to TRBJ2-2; maybe TRBD1 (6 bases). Deletions cut 2 bases from V and 6 bases from J, with 7 bases between. This CDR3 is built from 13 residues. Germline CDR1 reads MNHEY; CDR2 reads SVGAGI. In DNA form, the CDR3 reads TGTGCCAGCAGTTACACAGGGCCCGGGGAGCTGTTTTTT. This codes for CASSYTGPGELFF.

The rearrangement uses TRBV27 and TRBJ2-1, with unresolved D. The CDR3 consists of 14 residues. CDR1 and CDR2 from the germline V gene are MNHEY and SMNVEV (reference sequence). With 7 bases removed from V and 2 bases from J, the gap between germline ends came to 12 bases. CDR3 bases: TGTGCCAGCAACCCACAAGGCACCTACAATGAGCAGTTCTTC. Translation gives CASNPQGTYNEQFF.

This clone has only one observation. The chain couples TRBV6-5 to TRBJ2-7; TRBD2 agrees at 8 bases. Trimming took 5 bases from V and 2 from J; bases not matched to a gene: 5. The CDR3 is 14 amino acids. CDR1 is MNHEY, CDR2 SVGAGI, per germline. The CDR3 reads CASSLRGGAYEQYF. DNA for the CDR3: TGTGCCAGCAGTCTCCGGGGGGGTGCCTACGAGCAGTACTTC.

The CDR3 DNA reads as TGTGCCAGCAGTCTCTCCGACAGGGTATGGACTGAAGCTTTCTTT. It is translated as CASSLSDRVWTEAFF. The chain couples TRBV27 to TRBJ1-1, with 7 positions matching TRBD1. Germline V lookup: CDR1 MNHEY, CDR2 SMNVEV (reference sequence). CDR3 length: 15 residues. J was trimmed by 5 bases and V by 5 bases; bases with no gene match: 11.

V gene TRBV28 combines with J gene TRBJ2-7; D is possibly TRBD1 (5 bases). Trimming took 1 base from V and 0 from J, leaving 13 bases between them. The CDR3 spans 16 residues. Germline loops: CDR1 MDHEN, CDR2 SYDVKM. The CDR3 protein is CASSLSPTVTSYEQYF. CDR3 sequence (DNA): TGTGCCAGCAGTTTATCCCCGACAGTAACCTCCTACGAGCAGTACTTC.

The chain has TRBV5-5 and TRBJ1-2, with D uncertain. The CDR3 covers 15 residues. V was pared by 2 bases and J by 1 base, with 12 bases between. Germline V gene sequence: CDR1 SGHKS, CDR2 YYEKEE (reference sequence). Here the CDR3 DNA reads TGTGCCAGCAGCTTAACCCCAGGATTTAACTATGGCTACACCTTC. It yields the protein CASSLTPGFNYGYTF.

V usage is TRBV6-5 and J usage is TRBJ2-7, with D possibly matching TRBD2 (6 bases). Between the trimmed V and J ends, which lost 5 bases and 9 bases, there was a span of 23 bases. The CDR3 spans 15 residues. Germline loops: CDR1 MNHEY, CDR2 SVGAGI. CDR3: CASSPRDSPWVAQYF. In DNA form, the CDR3 reads TGTGCCAGCAGTCCCCGGGACTCACCTTGGGTGGCGCAGTACTTC.

The genes are TRBV5-1 and TRBJ2-4; 7 bases align to TRBD1. The CDR3 has 16 residues. With 1 base clipped from V and 3 bases from J, the junction kept 7 bases outside the gene matches. Germline-derived CDR1 and CDR2 are SGHRS and YFSETQ. The CDR3 bases are TGCGCCAGCAGCTTGATCCCGCGGACAGGCAAAAACATTCAGTACTTC. Encoded protein: CASSLIPRTGKNIQYF.

The gene calls are TRBV4-2 and TRBJ2-2; 7 positions agree with TRBD1. Germline CDR1 and CDR2: LGHNA and YNFKEQ. Trimming removed 0 bases from V and 2 bases from J; junction bases left unmatched: 3. This CDR3 has 16 amino acids. CDR3 nucleotides: TGTGCCAGCAGCCAAGATCCAGGGGGAAACACCGGGGAGCTGTTTTTT. Residues: CASSQDPGGNTGELFF.

The chain carries TRBV5-6 and TRBJ1-5; D uncertain. The V gene lost 2 bases and the J gene lost 6 bases, with 6 bases spanning the gap. The CDR3 totals 12 residues. Germline V gene lookup returns CDR1 SGHDT and CDR2 YYEEEE. For the CDR3, the DNA is TGTGCCAGCAGCTTTGGGCTTCAGCCCCAGCATTTT. Its protein is CASSFGLQPQHF.

This chain joins TRBV23-1 and TRBJ2-7; possible D gene TRBD1, 6 bases. TRBV23-1 is reported as an ORF; its role is uncertain. This CDR3 has 14 residues. V lost 0 bases, J lost 4 bases, and 10 bases lay in between. The CDR3 coding sequence is TGCGCCAGCAGTCAATCGGCCCAGGGGTACGAGCAGTACTTC. It codes for CASSQSAQGYEQYF.

The rearrangement links TRBV4-1 to TRBJ1-2; TRBD1 matches at 8 bases. The CDR3 sequence is 15 residues long. Germline V gene lookup returns CDR1 MGHRA and CDR2 YSYEKL. V lost 4 bases and J lost 5; bases outside the gene matches: 9. The CDR3 sequence: CASSPGQAPGYGYTF. The CDR3 DNA is TGCGCCAGCAGCCCGGGACAGGCCCCGGGGTATGGCTACACCTTC.

V and J are TRBV30 and TRBJ1-6; D uncertain. Germline CDR1 and CDR2: GTSNPN and SVGIG (reference sequence). V shed 0 bases and J shed 7 bases, with 16 bases lying between them. The CDR3 length is 16 residues. Here the CDR3 DNA reads TGTGCCTGGAGTGTAGGGCGGCCCTCGCGGAATTCACCCCTCCACTTT. Translated, it gives CAWSVGRPSRNSPLHF.

The V gene is TRBV6-5, the J gene TRBJ2-3; D gene unclear. This CDR3 comprises 14 residues. In germline, CDR1 is MNHEY, CDR2 SVGAGI. The ends were cut back, 3 bases at V and 3 bases at J, with 10 bases in the middle. The CDR3: CASSYLLGTDTQYF. The CDR3 DNA reads TGTGCCAGCAGTTATCTCTTGGGAACAGATACGCAGTATTTT.

This clone was observed a few times. This chain links TRBV4-1 with TRBJ1-1; D perhaps matches TRBD1 (5 bases). The CDR3 consists of 14 residues. V was shortened by 4 bases and J by 4 bases, with 13 bases between the two germline ends. Germline V gene data show CDR1 as MGHRA and CDR2 as YSYEKL. Here the CDR3 reads CASSLSWGRTEAFF. For the CDR3, the DNA is TGCGCCAGCAGCCTATCCTGGGGCCGCACTGAAGCTTTCTTT.

The chain recombines TRBV9 with TRBJ2-7; D gene unclear. Germline loops: CDR1 SGDLS, CDR2 YYNGEE. V lost 4 bases and J lost 5, with 22 bases in between. This CDR3 has 16 amino acids. CDR3 sequence (DNA): TGTGCCAGCAGCCCCCATGAGAGACCCGGGCACCACGAGCAGTACTTC. This codes for CASSPHERPGHHEQYF.

The chain carries TRBV27 and TRBJ2-1, with D unresolved. V lost 0 bases, J lost 0 bases, and 9 bases lay in between. Germline lookup yields CDR1 MNHEY and CDR2 SMNVEV (reference sequence). The CDR3 sequence is 16 residues long. CDR3 coding DNA: TGTGCCAGCAGTTTATCGTCGGCGAGCTCCTACAATGAGCAGTTCTTC. Residues: CASSLSSASSYNEQFF.

The chain employs TRBV5-8 and TRBJ1-6, with 7 bases that match TRBD1. V gave up 4 bases and J gave up 13 bases; unmatched junction bases: 17. The germline gives CDR1 SGHTS, CDR2 YDEGEE. The CDR3 has 16 amino acids. The CDR3 region is CASSDIGQVGSEPLHF. The CDR3 coding sequence is TGTGCCAGCAGCGACATCGGACAGGTCGGGTCGGAGCCCCTCCACTTT.

The chain carries TRBV4-2 and TRBJ2-5; no firm D call. Germline V gene data show CDR1 as LGHNA and CDR2 as YNFKEQ. CDR3 length: 15 residues. Trimming removed 1 base at V and 2 bases at J, with 11 bases between. The CDR3 DNA sequence: TGTGCCAGCAGCCAAGGAGGCTTCCCGCAAGAGACCCAGTACTTC. Its protein product is CASSQGGFPQETQYF.

The V call is TRBV6-5, the J call TRBJ2-7; D unclear. The CDR3 totals 13 residues. Germline V gene sequence: CDR1 MNHEY, CDR2 SVGAGI. With 1 base removed from V and 3 bases from J, the gap between germline ends came to 7 bases. The CDR3 DNA reads TGTGCCAGCAGTTACTTTCGCAACTACGAGCAGTACTTC. It is translated as CASSYFRNYEQYF.

The gene calls are TRBV7-3 and TRBJ2-1; TRBD2 is a possible D gene (6 bases). The CDR3 extends over 15 amino acids. Germline CDR1 and CDR2: SGHTA and FQGTGA. The V end lost 3 bases, the J end lost 4 bases, and 13 bases lay between the germline ends. CDR3 protein: CASSLGRGLYNEQFF. The CDR3, as DNA: TGTGCCAGCAGCTTGGGACGGGGGTTATACAATGAGCAGTTCTTC.

The gene calls are TRBV29-1 and TRBJ1-1; 12 nucleotides agree with TRBD1. The junction had 13 bases not matched to a gene; V was cut back by 7 bases and J by 4 bases. The CDR3 spans 16 residues. Germline loops: CDR1 SQVTM, CDR2 ANQGSEA. CDR3 sequence reads: CSERPGQGAWGTEAFF. The CDR3 region has the DNA TGCAGCGAGCGGCCGGGACAGGGGGCGTGGGGCACTGAAGCTTTCTTT.

This clone was detected a few times. The chain combines TRBV15 with TRBJ1-4; 10 bases are a match to TRBD1. CDR1 and CDR2 (germline): LNHNV, YYDKDF (reference sequence). The CDR3 is 15 residues long. V lost 4 bases and J lost 6; bases outside the gene matches: 5. The CDR3 nucleotides are TGTGCCACCAGCAACAGACAGGGGGCCGATGAAAAACTGTTTTTT. Protein product: CATSNRQGADEKLFF.

V gene TRBV7-2 combines with J gene TRBJ2-1; 7 nucleotides line up with TRBD1. The V and J ends lost 6 bases and 1 base, in that order; junction bases with no gene match: 9. CDR1 and CDR2 (germline): SGHTA, FQGNSA. The CDR3 contains 16 residues. The CDR3 DNA reads as TGTGCCAGCAGTCTTAGGGGCAGGGGGTCCTACAATGAGCAGTTCTTC. The encoded protein is CASSLRGRGSYNEQFF.

The chain carries TRBV19 and TRBJ1-1, with D possibly matching TRBD1 (5 bases). V dropped 9 bases and J dropped 9 bases, with 14 bases sitting between them. Germline CDR1 is LNHDA and CDR2 is SQIVND (reference sequence). This CDR3 comprises 11 residues. For the CDR3, the DNA is TGTGCCAGCATAGGGAGGGGTCAAGCTTTCTTT. Protein: CASIGRGQAFF.

The chain combines TRBV7-9 with TRBJ2-2; 10 bases agree with TRBD1. Germline loops: CDR1 SEHNR, CDR2 FQNEAQ (reference sequence). Trimming removed 4 bases from V and 6 bases from J; junction bases left unmatched: 8. The CDR3 runs 16 residues. CDR3: CASSSAGQGFPGELFF. CDR3 in DNA: TGTGCCAGCAGCTCCGCGGGACAGGGGTTCCCCGGGGAGCTGTTTTTT.

V and J are TRBV7-8 and TRBJ2-5; D is uncertain. Trimming shortened V by 4 bases and J by 4 bases, and 13 bases separated the two germline ends. This CDR3 is built from 14 residues. Germline CDR1 is SGHVS and CDR2 is FQNEAQ. In DNA form, the CDR3 reads TGTGCCAGCAGCTGGGTCGGGTCTGGAGAGACCCAGTACTTC. Its translation: CASSWVGSGETQYF. Drawing the rest from reference TRBV7-8 and TRBJ2-5, the complete variable domain is GAGVSQSPRYKVAKRGQDVALRCDPISGHVSLFWYQQALGQGPEFLTYFQNEAQLDKSGLPSDRFFAERPEGSVSTLKIQRTQQEDSAVYLCASSWVGSGETQYFGPGTRLLVL.